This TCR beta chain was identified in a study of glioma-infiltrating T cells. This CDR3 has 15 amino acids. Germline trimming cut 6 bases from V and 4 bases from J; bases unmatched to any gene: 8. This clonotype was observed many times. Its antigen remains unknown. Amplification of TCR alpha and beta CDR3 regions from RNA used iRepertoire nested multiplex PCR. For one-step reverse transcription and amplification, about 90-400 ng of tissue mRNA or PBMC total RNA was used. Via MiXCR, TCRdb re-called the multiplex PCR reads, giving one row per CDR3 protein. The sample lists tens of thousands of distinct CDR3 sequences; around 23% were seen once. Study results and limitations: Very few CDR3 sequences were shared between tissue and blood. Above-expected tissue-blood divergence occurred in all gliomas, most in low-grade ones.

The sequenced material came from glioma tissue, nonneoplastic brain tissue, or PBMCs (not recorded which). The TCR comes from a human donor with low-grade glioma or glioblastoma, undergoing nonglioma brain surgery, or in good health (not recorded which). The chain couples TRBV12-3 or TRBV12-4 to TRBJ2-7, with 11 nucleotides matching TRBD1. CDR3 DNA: TGTGCCAGCAGGAAGGGGACAGGGGGGGGATACGAGCAGTACTTC. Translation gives CASRKGTGGGYEQYF.